This record concerns one T cell receptor (beta chain) sequence. CDR1 is MDHEN, CDR2 SYDVKM, per germline. V shed 6 bases, J shed 4 bases, and the junction held 7 bases outside the gene matches. This CDR3 is built from 14 residues. PCR amplification relied on 60 Vbeta primers (plus 13 Jbeta primers). Produced via immunoSEQ multiplex PCR; TCRdb's table is partial and in-frame only. The ten top clones account for 4.5% to 5.5%, within a sample of about 32,000 clones. This record belongs to a study of cytomegalovirus exposure and HLA in healthy donors. This TCR derives from a female donor in good health and CMV-seronegative. Sequencing was done on a sample of PBMCs. The chain is built from TRBV28 and TRBJ1-2; 8 bases match TRBD1. The chain's CDR3 is CASRASGQVYGYTF. The CDR3 DNA reads TGTGCCAGCAGAGCTTCGGGACAGGTCTATGGCTACACCTTC.